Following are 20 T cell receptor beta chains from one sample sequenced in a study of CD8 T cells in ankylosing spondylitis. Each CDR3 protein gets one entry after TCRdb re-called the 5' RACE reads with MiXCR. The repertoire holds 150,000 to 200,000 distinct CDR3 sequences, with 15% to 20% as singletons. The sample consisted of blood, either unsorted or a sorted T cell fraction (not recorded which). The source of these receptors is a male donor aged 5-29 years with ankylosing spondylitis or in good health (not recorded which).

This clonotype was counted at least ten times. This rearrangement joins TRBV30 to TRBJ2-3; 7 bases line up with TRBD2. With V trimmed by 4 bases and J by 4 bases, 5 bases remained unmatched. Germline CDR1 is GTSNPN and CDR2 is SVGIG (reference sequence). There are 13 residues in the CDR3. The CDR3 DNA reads TGTGCCTGGACTAGCGGAGGATCAGATACGCAGTATTTT. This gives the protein CAWTSGGSDTQYF.

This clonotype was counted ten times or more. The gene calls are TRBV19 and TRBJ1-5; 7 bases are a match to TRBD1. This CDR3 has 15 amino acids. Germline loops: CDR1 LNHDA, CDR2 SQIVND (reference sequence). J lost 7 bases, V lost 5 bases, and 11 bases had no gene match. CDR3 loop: CASSSRQGQRQPQHF. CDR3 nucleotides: TGTGCCAGTAGTTCGCGACAGGGCCAAAGACAGCCCCAGCATTTT.

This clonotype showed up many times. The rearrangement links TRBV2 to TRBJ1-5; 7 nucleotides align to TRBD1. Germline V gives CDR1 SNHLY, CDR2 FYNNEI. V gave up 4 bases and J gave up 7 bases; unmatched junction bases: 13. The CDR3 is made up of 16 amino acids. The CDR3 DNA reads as TGTGCCAGCAGTGGCCGGGACAGTATGATCGGACAGCCCCAGCATTTT. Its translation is CASSGRDSMIGQPQHF.

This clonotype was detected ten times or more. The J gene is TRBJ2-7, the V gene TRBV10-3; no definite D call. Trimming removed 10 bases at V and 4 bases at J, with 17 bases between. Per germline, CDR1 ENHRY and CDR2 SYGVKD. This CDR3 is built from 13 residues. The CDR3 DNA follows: TGTGCCACCCGAGGAGTCGCCGATTACGAGCAGTACGTC. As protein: CATRGVADYEQYV.

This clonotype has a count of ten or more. The CDR3 spells CASSSAGQSNTEAFF. CDR3 sequence (DNA): TGTGCCAGCAGTTCCGCCGGACAGTCGAACACTGAAGCTTTCTTT. This chain joins TRBV6-5 and TRBJ1-1; a weak D match, TRBD1 (6 bases). This CDR3 comprises 15 residues. V lost 4 bases and J lost 1, with 13 bases in between. Germline V lookup: CDR1 MNHEY, CDR2 SVGAGI.

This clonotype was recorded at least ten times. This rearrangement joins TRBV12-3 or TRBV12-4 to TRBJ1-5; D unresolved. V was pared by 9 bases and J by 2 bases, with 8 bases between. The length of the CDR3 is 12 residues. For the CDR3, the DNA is TGTGCCAGTGCTCTGGGCAATCAGCCCCAGCATTTT. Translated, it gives CASALGNQPQHF.

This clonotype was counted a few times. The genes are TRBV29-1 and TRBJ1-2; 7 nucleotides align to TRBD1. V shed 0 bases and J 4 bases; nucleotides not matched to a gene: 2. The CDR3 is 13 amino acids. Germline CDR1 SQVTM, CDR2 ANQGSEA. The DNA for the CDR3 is TGCAGCGTTGAAGATCAGGGGGGCTATGGCTACACCTTC. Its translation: CSVEDQGGYGYTF.

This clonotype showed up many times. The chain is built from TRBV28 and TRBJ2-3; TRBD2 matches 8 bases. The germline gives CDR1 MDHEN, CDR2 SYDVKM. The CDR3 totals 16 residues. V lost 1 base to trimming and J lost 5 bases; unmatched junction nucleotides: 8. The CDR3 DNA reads TGTGCCAGCAGTTTATCTGCAGCGGGGGCGGGAGATACGCAGTATTTT. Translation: CASSLSAAGAGDTQYF.

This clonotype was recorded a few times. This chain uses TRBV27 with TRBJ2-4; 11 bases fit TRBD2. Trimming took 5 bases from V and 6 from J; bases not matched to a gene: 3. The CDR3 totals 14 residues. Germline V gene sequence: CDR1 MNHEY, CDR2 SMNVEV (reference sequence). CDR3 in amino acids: CASSTGLAGNIQYF. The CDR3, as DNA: TGTGCCAGCAGTACAGGACTAGCGGGAAACATTCAGTACTTC.

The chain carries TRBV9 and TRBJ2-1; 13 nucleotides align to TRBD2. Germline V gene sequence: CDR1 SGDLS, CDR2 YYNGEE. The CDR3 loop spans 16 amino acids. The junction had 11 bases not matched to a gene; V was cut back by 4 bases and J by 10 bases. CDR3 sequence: CASSLTGLAGDVEQFF. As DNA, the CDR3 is TGTGCCAGCAGCCTGACCGGACTAGCGGGAGATGTGGAGCAGTTCTTC.

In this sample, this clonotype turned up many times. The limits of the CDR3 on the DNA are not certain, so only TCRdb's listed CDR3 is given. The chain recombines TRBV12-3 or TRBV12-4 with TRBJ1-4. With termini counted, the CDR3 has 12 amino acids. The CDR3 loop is CASSLEREKLFF.

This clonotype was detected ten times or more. CDR3 sequence: CASSFRTQPQHF. CDR3 bases: TGTGCCAGCAGTTTTCGGACTCAGCCCCAGCATTTT. The rearrangement joins TRBV12-3 or TRBV12-4 to TRBJ1-5; no definite D call. V dropped 3 bases and J dropped 6 bases, with 6 bases sitting between them. This CDR3 spans 12 amino acids.

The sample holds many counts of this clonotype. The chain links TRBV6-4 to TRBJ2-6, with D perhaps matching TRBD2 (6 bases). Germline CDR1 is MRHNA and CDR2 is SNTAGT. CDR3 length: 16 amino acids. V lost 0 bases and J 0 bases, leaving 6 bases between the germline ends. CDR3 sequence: CASSDSGGSGANVLTF. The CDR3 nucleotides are TGTGCCAGCAGTGACTCGGGGGGCTCTGGGGCCAACGTCCTGACTTTC.

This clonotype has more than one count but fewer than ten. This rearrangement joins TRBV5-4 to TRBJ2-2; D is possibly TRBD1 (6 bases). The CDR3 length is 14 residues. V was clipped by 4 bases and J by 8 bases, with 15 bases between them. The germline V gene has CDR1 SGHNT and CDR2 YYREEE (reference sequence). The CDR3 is CASSRGTVPGELFF. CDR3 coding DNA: TGTGCCAGCAGCAGGGGGACGGTCCCGGGGGAGCTGTTTTTT.

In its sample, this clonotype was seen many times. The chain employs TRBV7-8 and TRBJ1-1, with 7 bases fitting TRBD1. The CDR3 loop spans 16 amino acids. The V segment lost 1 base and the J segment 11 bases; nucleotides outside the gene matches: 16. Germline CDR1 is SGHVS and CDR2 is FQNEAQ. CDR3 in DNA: TGTGCCAGCAGCTTAGACTCGTATCAGGGGGTAAGGGGGGCTTTCTTT. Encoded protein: CASSLDSYQGVRGAFF. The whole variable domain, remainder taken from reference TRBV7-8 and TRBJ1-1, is GAGVSQSPRYKVAKRGQDVALRCDPISGHVSLFWYQQALGQGPEFLTYFQNEAQLDKSGLPSDRFFAERPEGSVSTLKIQRTQQEDSAVYLCASSLDSYQGVRGAFFGQGTRLTVV.

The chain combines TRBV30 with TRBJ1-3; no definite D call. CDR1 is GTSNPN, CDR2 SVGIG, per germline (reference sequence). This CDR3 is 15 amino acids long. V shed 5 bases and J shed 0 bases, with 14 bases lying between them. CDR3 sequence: CAWAKQSSSGNTIYF. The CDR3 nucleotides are TGTGCCTGGGCCAAACAGTCTAGCTCTGGAAACACCATATATTTT.

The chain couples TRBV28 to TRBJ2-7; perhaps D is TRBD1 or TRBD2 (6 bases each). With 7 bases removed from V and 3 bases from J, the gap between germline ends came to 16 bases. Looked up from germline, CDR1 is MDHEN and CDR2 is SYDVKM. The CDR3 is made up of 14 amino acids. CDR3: CASNRGGLDYEQYF. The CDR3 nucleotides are TGTGCCAGCAACCGAGGGGGACTCGACTACGAGCAGTACTTC.

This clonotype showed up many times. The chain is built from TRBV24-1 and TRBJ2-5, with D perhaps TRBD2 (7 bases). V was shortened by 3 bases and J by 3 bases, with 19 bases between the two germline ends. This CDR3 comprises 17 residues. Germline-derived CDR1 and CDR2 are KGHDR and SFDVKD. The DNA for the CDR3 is TGTGCCACCAGTGATGAGGGCGGGAGAGGGGGGAAAGAGACCCAGTACTTC. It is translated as CATSDEGGRGGKETQYF.

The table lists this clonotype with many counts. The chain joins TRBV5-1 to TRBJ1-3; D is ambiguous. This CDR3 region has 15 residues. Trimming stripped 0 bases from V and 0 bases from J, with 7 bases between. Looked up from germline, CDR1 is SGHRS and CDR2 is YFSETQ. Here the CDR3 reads CASSLAFASGNTIYF. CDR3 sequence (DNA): TGCGCCAGCAGCTTGGCTTTTGCCTCTGGAAACACCATATATTTT.

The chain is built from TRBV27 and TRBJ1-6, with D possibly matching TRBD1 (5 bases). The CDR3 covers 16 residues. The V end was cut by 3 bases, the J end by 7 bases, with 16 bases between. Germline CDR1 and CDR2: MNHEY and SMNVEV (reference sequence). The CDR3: CASSLDVPGLNSPLHF. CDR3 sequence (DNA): TGTGCCAGCAGTTTGGACGTCCCGGGACTAAATTCACCCCTCCACTTT.